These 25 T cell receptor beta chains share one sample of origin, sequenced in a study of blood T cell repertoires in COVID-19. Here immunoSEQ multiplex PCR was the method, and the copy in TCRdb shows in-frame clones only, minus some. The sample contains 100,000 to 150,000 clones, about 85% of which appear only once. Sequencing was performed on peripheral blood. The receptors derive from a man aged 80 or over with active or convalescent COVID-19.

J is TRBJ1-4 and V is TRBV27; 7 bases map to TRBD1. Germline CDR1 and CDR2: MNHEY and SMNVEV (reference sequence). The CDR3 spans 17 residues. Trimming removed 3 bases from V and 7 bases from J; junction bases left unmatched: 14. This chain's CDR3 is CASSLDRRGVGGEKLFF. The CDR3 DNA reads TGTGCCAGCAGTTTGGACAGGAGGGGGGTGGGCGGTGAAAAACTGTTTTTT.

CDR3 DNA: TGTGCCAGTAGTATGAGAGCGGGGATAGGTGGGGATACGCAGTATTTT. Protein sequence: CASSMRAGIGGDTQYF. The V gene is TRBV19, the J gene TRBJ2-3; the match to TRBD2 covers 7 bases. Germline-derived CDR1 and CDR2 are LNHDA and SQIVND (reference sequence). V shed 3 bases, J shed 6 bases, and the junction held 12 bases outside the gene matches. The CDR3 is 16 residues long.

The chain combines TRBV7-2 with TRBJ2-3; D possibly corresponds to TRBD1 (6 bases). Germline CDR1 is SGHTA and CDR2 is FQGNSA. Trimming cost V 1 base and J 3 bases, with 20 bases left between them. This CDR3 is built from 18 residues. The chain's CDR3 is CASSLVWQLGARTDTQYF. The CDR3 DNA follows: TGTGCCAGCAGCTTAGTATGGCAGCTGGGGGCAAGGACAGATACGCAGTATTTT.

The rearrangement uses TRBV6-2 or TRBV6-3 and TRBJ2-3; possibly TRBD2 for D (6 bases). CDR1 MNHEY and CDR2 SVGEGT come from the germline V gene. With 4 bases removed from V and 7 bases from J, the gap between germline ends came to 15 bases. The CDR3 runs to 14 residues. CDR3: CASSSLTSRYTQYF. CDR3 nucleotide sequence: TGTGCCAGCAGTTCCCTCACTAGCAGGTATACGCAGTATTTT.

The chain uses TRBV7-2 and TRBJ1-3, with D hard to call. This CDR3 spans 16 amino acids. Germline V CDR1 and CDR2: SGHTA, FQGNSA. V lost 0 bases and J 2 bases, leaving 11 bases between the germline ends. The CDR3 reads CASSLARILAGNTIYF. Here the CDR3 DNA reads TGTGCCAGCAGCTTAGCGCGCATTTTAGCTGGAAACACCATATATTTT. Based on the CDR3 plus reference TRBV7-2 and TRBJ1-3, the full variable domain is GAGVSQSPSNKVTEKGKDVELRCDPISGHTALYWYRQSLGQGLEFLIYFQGNSAPDKSGLPSDRFSAERTGGSVSTLTIQRTQQEDSAVYLCASSLARILAGNTIYFGEGSWLTVV.

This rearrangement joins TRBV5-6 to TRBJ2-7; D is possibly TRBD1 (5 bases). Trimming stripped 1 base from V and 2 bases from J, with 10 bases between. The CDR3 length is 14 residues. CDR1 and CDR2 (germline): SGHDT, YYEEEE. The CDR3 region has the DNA TGTGCCAGCAGCTTGCTGCAGGGTACCTACGAGCAGTACTTC. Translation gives CASSLLQGTYEQYF.

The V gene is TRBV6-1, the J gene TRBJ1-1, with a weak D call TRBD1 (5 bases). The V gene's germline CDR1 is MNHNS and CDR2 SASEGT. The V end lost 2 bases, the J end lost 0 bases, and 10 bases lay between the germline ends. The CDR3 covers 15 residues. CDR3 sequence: CASSESTGLNTEAFF. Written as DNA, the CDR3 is TGTGCCAGCAGTGAAAGTACAGGTTTGAACACTGAAGCTTTCTTT.

Written as DNA, the CDR3 is TGTGCCAGCGGCACTAGCGGGAGTATCGGGGAGCTGTTTTTT. Its protein is CASGTSGSIGELFF. V and J are TRBV7-3 and TRBJ2-2; 11 nucleotides match TRBD2. V was pared by 8 bases and J by 7 bases, with 6 bases of the junction left unmatched. In germline, CDR1 is SGHTA, CDR2 FQGTGA. The CDR3 is 14 residues long. The full variable domain, rest sourced from reference TRBV7-3 and TRBJ2-2, is GAGVSQTPSNKVTEKGKYVELRCDPISGHTALYWYRQSLGQGPEFLIYFQGTGAADDSGLPNDRFFAVRPEGSVSTLKIQRTERGDSAVYLCASGTSGSIGELFFGEGSRLTVL.

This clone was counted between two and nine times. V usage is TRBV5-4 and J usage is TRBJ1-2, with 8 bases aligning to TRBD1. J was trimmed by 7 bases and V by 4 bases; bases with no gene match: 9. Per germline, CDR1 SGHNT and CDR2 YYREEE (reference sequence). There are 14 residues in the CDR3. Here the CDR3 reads CASSPDRVLGGYTF. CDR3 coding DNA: TGTGCCAGCAGCCCGGACAGGGTGCTGGGTGGCTACACCTTC.

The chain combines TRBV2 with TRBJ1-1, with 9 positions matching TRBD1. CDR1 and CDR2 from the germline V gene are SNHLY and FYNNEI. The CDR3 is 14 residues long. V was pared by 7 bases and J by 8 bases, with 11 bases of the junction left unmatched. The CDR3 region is CASKLPGQGTEAFF. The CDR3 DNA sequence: TGTGCCAGCAAGCTTCCTGGACAGGGGACCGAAGCTTTCTTT.

The CDR3 nucleotides are TGCGCCAGCAGCTTGGCATTAGCTACCGAGACCCAGTACTTC. This translates into CASSLALATETQYF. This chain uses TRBV5-1 with TRBJ2-5; unclear D gene. Trimming took off 0 bases at V and 5 bases at J, with 11 bases between the two ends. The CDR3 is made up of 14 amino acids. From germline, CDR1 is SGHRS and CDR2 YFSETQ.

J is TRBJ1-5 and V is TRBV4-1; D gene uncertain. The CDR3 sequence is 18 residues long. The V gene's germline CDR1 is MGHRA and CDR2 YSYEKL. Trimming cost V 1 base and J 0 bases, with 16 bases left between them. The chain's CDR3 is CASSQVLRLTYSNQPQHF. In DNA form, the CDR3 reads TGCGCCAGCAGCCAAGTGCTCAGATTGACTTATAGCAATCAGCCCCAGCATTTT.

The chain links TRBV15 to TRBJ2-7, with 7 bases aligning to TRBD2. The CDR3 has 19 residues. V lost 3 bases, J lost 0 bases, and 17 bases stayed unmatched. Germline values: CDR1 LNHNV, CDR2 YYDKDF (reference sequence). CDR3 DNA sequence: TGTGCCACCAGCAGCGCCTTTGGGGGGGGTTATGAGAGCTCCTACGAGCAGTACTTC. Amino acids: CATSSAFGGGYESSYEQYF.

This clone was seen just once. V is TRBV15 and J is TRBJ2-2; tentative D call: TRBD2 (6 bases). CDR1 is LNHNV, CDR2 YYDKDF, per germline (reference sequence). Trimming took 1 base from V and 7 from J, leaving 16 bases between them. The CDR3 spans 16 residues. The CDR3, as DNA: TGTGCCACCAGCAGAGTGGGACTCCGAAGAGGCGGGGAGCTGTTTTTT. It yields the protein CATSRVGLRRGGELFF.

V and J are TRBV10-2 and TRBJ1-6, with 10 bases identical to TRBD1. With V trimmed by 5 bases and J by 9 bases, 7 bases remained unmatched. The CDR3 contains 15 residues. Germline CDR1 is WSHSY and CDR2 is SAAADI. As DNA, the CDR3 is TGCGCCAGCAGTAGGGACAGGGGTTTTGGTTCACCCCTCCACTTT. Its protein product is CASSRDRGFGSPLHF.

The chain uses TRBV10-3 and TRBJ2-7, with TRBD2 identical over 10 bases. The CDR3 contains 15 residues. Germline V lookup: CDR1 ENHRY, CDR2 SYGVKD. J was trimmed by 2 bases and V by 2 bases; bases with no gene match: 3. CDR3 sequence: CAISEGTSVPYEQYF. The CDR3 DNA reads TGTGCCATCAGTGAGGGGACTAGCGTACCCTACGAGCAGTACTTC.

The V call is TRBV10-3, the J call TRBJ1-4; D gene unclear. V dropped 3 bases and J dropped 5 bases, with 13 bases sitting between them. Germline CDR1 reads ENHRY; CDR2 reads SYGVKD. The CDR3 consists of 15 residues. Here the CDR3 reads CAISEGSGFNEKLFF. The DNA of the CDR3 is TGTGCCATCAGTGAAGGGTCGGGGTTCAATGAAAAACTGTTTTTT.

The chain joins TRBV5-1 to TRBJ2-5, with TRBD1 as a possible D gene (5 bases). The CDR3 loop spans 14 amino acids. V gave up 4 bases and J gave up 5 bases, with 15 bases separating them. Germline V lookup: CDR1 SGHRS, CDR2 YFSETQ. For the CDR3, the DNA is TGCGCCAGCAGCCGTGGTCAGGGTGCGGAGACCCAGTACTTC. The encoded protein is CASSRGQGAETQYF. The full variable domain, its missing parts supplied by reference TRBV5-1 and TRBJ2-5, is KAGVTQTPRYLIKTRGQQVTLSCSPISGHRSVSWYQQTPGQGLQFLFEYFSETQRNKGNFPGRFSGRQFSNSRSEMNVSTLELGDSALYLCASSRGQGAETQYFGPGTRLLVL.

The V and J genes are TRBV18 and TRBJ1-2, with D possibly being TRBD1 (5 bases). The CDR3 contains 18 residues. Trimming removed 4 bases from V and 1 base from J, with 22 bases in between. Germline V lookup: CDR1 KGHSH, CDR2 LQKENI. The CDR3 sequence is CASSLGANSGRINYGYTF. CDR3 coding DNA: TGTGCCAGCTCACTTGGCGCCAATTCAGGGCGGATTAACTATGGCTACACCTTC. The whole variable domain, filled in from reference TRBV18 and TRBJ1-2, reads NAGVMQNPRHLVRRRGQEARLRCSPMKGHSHVYWYRQLPEEGLKFMVYLQKENIIDESGMPKERFSAEFPKEGPSILRIQQVVRGDSAAYFCASSLGANSGRINYGYTFGSGTRLTVV.

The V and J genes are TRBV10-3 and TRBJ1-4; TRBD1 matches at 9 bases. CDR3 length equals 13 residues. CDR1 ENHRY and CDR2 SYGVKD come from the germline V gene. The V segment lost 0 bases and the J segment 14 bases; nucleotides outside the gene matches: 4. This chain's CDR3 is CAISESPGQGLFF. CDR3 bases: TGTGCCATCAGTGAGTCTCCGGGACAGGGCCTGTTTTTT.

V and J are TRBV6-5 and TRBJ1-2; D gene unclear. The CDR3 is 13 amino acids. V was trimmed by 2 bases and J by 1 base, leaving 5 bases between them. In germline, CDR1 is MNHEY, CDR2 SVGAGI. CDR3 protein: CASSYGHNYGYTF. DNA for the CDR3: TGTGCCAGCAGTTACGGGCATAACTATGGCTACACCTTC.

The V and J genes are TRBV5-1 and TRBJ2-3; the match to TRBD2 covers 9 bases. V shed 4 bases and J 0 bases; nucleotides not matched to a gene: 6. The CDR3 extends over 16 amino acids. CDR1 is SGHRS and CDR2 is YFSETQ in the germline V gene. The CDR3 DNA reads TGCGCCAGCAGCCCCAGGAGCGGGGGGAGCACAGATACGCAGTATTTT. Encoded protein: CASSPRSGGSTDTQYF.

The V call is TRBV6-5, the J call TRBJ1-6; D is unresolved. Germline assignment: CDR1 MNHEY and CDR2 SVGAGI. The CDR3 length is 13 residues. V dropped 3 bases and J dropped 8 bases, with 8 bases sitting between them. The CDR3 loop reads CASSYNSDSPLHF. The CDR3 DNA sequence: TGTGCCAGCAGTTATAATTCGGATTCACCCCTCCACTTT.

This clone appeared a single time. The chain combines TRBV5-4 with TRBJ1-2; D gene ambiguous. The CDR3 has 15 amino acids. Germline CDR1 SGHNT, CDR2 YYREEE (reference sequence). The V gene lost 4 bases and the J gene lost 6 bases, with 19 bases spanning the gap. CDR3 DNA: TGTGCCAGCAGCCAAGGTCGGGGTGGGAAGGATGGCTACACCTTC. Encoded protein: CASSQGRGGKDGYTF.

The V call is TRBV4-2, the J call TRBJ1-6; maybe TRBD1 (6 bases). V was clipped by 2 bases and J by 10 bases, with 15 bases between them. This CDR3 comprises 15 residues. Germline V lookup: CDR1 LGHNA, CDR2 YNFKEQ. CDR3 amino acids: CASSQPGQQGSPLHF. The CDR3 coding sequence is TGTGCCAGCAGCCAACCCGGGCAACAGGGATCACCCCTCCACTTT.